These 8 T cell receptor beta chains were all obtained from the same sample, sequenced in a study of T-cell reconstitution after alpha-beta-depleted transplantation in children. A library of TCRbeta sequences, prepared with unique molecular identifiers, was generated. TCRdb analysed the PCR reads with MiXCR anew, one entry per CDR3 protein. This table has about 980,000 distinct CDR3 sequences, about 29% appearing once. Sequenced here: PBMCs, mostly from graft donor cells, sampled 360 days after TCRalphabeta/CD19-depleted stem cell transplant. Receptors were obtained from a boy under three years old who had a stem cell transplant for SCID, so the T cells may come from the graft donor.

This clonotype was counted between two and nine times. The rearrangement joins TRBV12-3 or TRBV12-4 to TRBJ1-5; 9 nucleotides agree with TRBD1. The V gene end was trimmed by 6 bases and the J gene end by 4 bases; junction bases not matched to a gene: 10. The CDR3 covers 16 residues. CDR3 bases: TGTGCCAGCAGGAATCCTCCGGGACAGGGAAATCAGCCCCAGCATTTT. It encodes CASRNPPGQGNQPQHF.

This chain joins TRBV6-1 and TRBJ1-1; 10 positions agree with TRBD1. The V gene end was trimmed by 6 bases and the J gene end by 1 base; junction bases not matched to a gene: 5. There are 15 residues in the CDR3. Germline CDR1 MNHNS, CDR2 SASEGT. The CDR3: CASSRQGARNTEAFF. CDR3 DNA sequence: TGTGCCAGCAGCCGACAGGGGGCACGGAACACTGAAGCTTTCTTT.

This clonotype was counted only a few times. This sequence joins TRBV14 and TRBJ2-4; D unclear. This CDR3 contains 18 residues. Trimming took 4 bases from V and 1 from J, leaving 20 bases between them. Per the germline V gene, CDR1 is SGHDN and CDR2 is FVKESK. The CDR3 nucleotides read TGTGCCAGCAGCCCCTTTGCTTTTCCTATTACGGCCAAAAACATTCAGTACTTC. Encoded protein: CASSPFAFPITAKNIQYF.

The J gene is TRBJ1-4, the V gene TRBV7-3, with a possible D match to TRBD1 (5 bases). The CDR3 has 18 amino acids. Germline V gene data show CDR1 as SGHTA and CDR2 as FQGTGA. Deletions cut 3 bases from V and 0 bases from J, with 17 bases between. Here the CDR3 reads CASSFRSHWGATNEKLFF. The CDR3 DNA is TGTGCCAGCAGCTTCCGGTCTCATTGGGGGGCAACTAATGAAAAACTGTTTTTT.

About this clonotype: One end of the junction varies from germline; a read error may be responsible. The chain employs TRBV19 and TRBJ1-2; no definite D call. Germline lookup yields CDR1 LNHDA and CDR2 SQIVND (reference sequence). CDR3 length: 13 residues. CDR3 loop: CASSILGTYGDTF. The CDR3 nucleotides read TGTGCCAGTAGTATCCTCGGTACCTATGGCGACACCTTC.

This CDR3 is CATRLAGHTDTQYF. The CDR3 nucleotides are TGTGCCACCCGACTAGCGGGGCACACAGATACGCAGTATTTT. V usage is TRBV10-3 and J usage is TRBJ2-3, with 11 positions matching TRBD2. The V gene's germline CDR1 is ENHRY and CDR2 SYGVKD. The CDR3 contains 14 residues. V dropped 10 bases and J dropped 2; count of bases not matched to a gene: 5.

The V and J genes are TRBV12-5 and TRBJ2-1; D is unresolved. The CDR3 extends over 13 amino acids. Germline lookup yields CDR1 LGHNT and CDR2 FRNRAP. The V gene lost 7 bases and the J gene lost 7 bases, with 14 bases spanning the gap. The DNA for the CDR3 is TGTGCTAGTGCCCCGACCTTATTTAATGAGCAGTTCTTC. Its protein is CASAPTLFNEQFF.

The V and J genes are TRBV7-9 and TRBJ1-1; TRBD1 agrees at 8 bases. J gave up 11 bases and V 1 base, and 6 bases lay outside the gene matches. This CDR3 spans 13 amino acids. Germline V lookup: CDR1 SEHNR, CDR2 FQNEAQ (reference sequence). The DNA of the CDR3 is TGTGCCAGCAGCTTAGAGAGGCAGGGGGCGGCTTTCTTT. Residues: CASSLERQGAAFF.